A selection of T cell receptor beta chains follows, all from one sample in a study of regulatory T cells in long-lasting Graves disease. TCRdb reprocessed the multiplex PCR reads via MiXCR and lists one record per CDR3 protein. Here the sample spans 350,000 to 450,000 distinct CDR3 sequences, roughly 10% being singletons. The same specimen was also included in a second study, on T cells in Graves' hyperthyroidism and ophthalmopathy.

The input for sequencing was peripheral blood mononuclear cells (PBMCs), taken at new diagnosis, from a patient treated with antithyroid drugs. All receptors derive from a woman aged 18-29 years with Graves disease. Each CDR3 is given with its conserved first and last residue. Each record gives: V gene, J gene, CDR3 protein.

V gene: TRBV7-9
J gene: TRBJ2-1
CDR3 protein: CASSLSGGAGDEQFF

V gene: TRBV12-3/TRBV12-4
J gene: TRBJ2-2
CDR3 protein: CASSLTGEGGELFF

V gene: TRBV6-1
J gene: TRBJ2-1
CDR3 protein: CASSGASKGGPYNEQFF

V gene: TRBV28
J gene: TRBJ1-3
CDR3 protein: CASSSLEGAGNTIYF

V gene: TRBV4-1
J gene: TRBJ1-2
CDR3 protein: CASSQAISRRDGYTF

V gene: TRBV7-2
J gene: TRBJ2-4
CDR3 protein: CASSLGVENIQYF

V gene: TRBV12-3/TRBV12-4
J gene: TRBJ1-1
CDR3 protein: CASSLKFRNTEAFF

V gene: TRBV5-6
J gene: TRBJ2-7
CDR3 protein: CASSLGGNGLGGEQYF

V gene: TRBV12-3/TRBV12-4
J gene: TRBJ1-5
CDR3 protein: CASSLGRGVRQPQHF

V gene: TRBV9
J gene: TRBJ2-7
CDR3 protein: CASSPHPRTSWGYEQYF

V gene: TRBV20-1
J gene: TRBJ1-5
CDR3 protein: CSARIQEAQPQHF

V gene: TRBV12-3/TRBV12-4
J gene: TRBJ2-1
CDR3 protein: CASSPTRLAGGQYYNEQFF

V gene: TRBV25-1
J gene: TRBJ2-2
CDR3 protein: CASISARGGATGELFF

V gene: TRBV20-1
J gene: TRBJ2-5
CDR3 protein: CSARDYTARWTQYF

V gene: TRBV19
J gene: TRBJ2-1
CDR3 protein: CASRDGGARNFYNEQFF

V gene: TRBV29-1
J gene: TRBJ2-7
CDR3 protein: CSVAGPGGTYEQYF

V gene: TRBV3-1
J gene: TRBJ2-3
CDR3 protein: CASSQEGRGTDTQYF

V gene: TRBV7-9
J gene: TRBJ2-1
CDR3 protein: CASGLLDFNEQFF

V gene: TRBV27
J gene: TRBJ2-7
CDR3 protein: CASQTPGPIYEQYF

V gene: TRBV2
J gene: TRBJ1-1
CDR3 protein: CASSSHRVNTEAFF

V gene: TRBV7-9
J gene: TRBJ2-7
CDR3 protein: CASSTSGTAYEQYF

V gene: TRBV30
J gene: TRBJ1-1
CDR3 protein: CAWSAGTLKPEAFF

V gene: TRBV7-2
J gene: TRBJ2-5
CDR3 protein: CASSLGGFQYQETQYF

V gene: TRBV12-3/TRBV12-4
J gene: TRBJ2-1
CDR3 protein: CASSLGGNLYNEQFF

V gene: TRBV12-3/TRBV12-4
J gene: TRBJ2-7
CDR3 protein: CASSSDRGSYEQYF

V gene: TRBV3-1
J gene: TRBJ1-1
CDR3 protein: CASSPGTPEIGTEAFF

V gene: TRBV7-9
J gene: TRBJ2-3
CDR3 protein: CASSFGSHTTDTQYF

V gene: TRBV30
J gene: TRBJ2-3
CDR3 protein: CAWSVGGGDTQYF